What follows describes a single TCR beta chain. Its antigen remains unknown. This entry is derived from a study of shared clonotypes between healthy human individuals. Study outcomes and limitations: Lower generation probabilities were found for non-shared clonotypes than for those shared by all four donors.

CDR1 and CDR2 (germline): GTSNPN, SVGIG (reference sequence). The CDR3 sequence is 16 residues long. V lost 3 bases to trimming and J lost 8 bases, with 22 bases between them. Sorted-subset replicate PCR reactions were performed with 200 ng DNA, corresponding to tens of thousands of T cell genomes. The table came from immunoSEQ multiplex PCR; TCRdb's copy has only in-frame clones and leaves some out. This table holds about a million clones, more than 60% found once. Specimen: memory CD4+ T cells sorted from blood. Specified subset: CD45RA-negative fraction. This chain links TRBV30 with TRBJ1-4; D is unclear. This clonotype was obtained from a man between 18 and 35 years old in good health. The DNA for the CDR3 is TGTGCCTGGAGCCCTCTCGACCCCGTCACACAAGAAAAACTGTTTTTT. Its protein product is CAWSPLDPVTQEKLFF. Based on the CDR3 plus reference TRBV30 and TRBJ1-4, the full variable domain is SQTIHQWPATLVQPVGSPLSLECTVEGTSNPNLYWYRQAAGRGLQLLFYSVGIGQISSEVPQNLSASRPQDRQFILSSKKLLLSDSGFYLCAWSPLDPVTQEKLFFGSGTQLSVL.